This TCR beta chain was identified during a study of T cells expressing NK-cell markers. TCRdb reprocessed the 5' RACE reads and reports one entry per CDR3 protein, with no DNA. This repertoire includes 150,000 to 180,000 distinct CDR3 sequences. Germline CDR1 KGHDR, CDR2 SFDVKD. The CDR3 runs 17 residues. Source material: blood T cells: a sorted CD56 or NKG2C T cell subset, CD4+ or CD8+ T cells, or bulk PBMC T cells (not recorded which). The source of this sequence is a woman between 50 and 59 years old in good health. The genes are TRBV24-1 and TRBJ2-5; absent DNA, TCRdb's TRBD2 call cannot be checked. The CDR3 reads CATSDGTSGRVWETQYF.